This record concerns one T cell receptor (beta chain) sequence. Its antigen is not yet known. Per-base quality was not reported, and no clone a single base away is much larger than it. Receptor amplification or capture employed PCR. Sequenced on an Illumina HiSeq 4000. The TCR beta-chain CDR3 region of each patient was profiled by high-throughput sequencing. As for how the authors treated the data: A classifier to discriminate distant-metastatic papillary thyroid cancer patients was built from CDR3 differences across clinicopathological groups. To measure repertoire diversity the researchers used the Shannon index, while the Morisita-Horn index served to gauge how similar the tumor and blood repertoires were. In TCRdb, the public reads were trimmed at Q25 with fastp and aligned with MiXCR, with productive beta chains retained. The V and J calls reflect TCRdb's pipeline rather than the authors' work. This sample lists about 27,000 clones; about 16% were detected once. Jointly, the top ten make up about 15% of the sample.

CDR3 length: 16 amino acids, cysteine to phenylalanine. Only CDR3 DNA remains: 48 bases, in frame from the first base. From a lookup of the germline V gene (reference sequence), CDR1 and CDR2 are LGHDT and YNNKEL. After removal of 7 bases from V and 2 bases from J, the junction retains 8 bases not matched to a gene. This sample is part of a study of metastatic and nonmetastatic thyroid tumors (dated by TCRdb to 2018 to 2020). Regarding the research as a whole: The researchers compared repertoires between peripheral blood samples and tumor or nodule tissue samples from patients with malignant or benign thyroid disease.

Before undergoing thyroid surgery, none of the patients had been given any kind of treatment. Using T-cell receptor beta sequencing, the study looked back at clinical samples from patients collected from about 2011 to 2019. On the study overall, not on this receptor specifically: In both blood and tumor samples, malignant tumors were reported to have significantly higher TCR beta diversity than benign nodules.

The rearrangement joined TRBV3-1 to TRBJ2-2, and 9 bases in between align with TRBD2. The material sequenced was blood. This clonotype originated in a male donor with papillary thyroid cancer or a benign thyroid nodule (not recorded which). Some clones in this sample may be carry-over from other donors' samples. At the DNA level, the sequence is TGTGCCAGCACCCGACTAGCGGTGGTCAACACCGGGGAGCTGTTTTTT. Its translation is CASTRLAVVNTGELFF.